This entry lists 24 T cell receptor beta chains sequenced from one sample in a study of blood T cell repertoires in COVID-19. The table came from immunoSEQ multiplex PCR; TCRdb's copy has only in-frame clones and leaves some out. The sample lists roughly 300,000 clones; about 89% were seen once. The material sequenced was peripheral blood. The receptor source for this set is a woman aged 50 to 60 who had recovered from COVID-19.

This clone was observed a handful of times. The chain links TRBV7-8 to TRBJ1-2; TRBD1 agrees at 9 bases. The CDR3 spans 16 residues. CDR1 is SGHVS, CDR2 FQNEAQ, per germline. V trimming: 1 base; J trimming: 8 bases; junction bases outside the gene matches: 11. The CDR3 reads CASSLESGQGKGGYTF. The DNA for the CDR3 is TGTGCCAGCAGCTTAGAGTCCGGACAGGGGAAGGGCGGCTACACCTTC.

The chain carries TRBV9 and TRBJ2-7; 8 bases are a match to TRBD2. The CDR3 loop spans 17 amino acids. CDR1 SGDLS and CDR2 YYNGEE come from the germline V gene. V shed 0 bases, J shed 3 bases, and the junction held 11 bases outside the gene matches. CDR3 nucleotides: TGTGCCAGCAGCGTAGTAGGAAAGCGGGGGCTTTTCTACGAGCAGTACTTC. It translates to CASSVVGKRGLFYEQYF.

This chain connects TRBV3-1 (or the pseudogene TRBV3-2) to TRBJ1-2, with 7 bases matching TRBD1. This CDR3 spans 12 amino acids. The germline V gene has CDR1 LGHDT and CDR2 YNNKEL (reference sequence). The ends lost 4 bases at V and 8 bases at J; junction bases unmatched: 4. CDR3 sequence (DNA): TGTGCCAGCAGCCGACAGGGAGGCGGCTACACCTTC. This gives the protein CASSRQGGGYTF.

The chain has TRBV29-1 and TRBJ2-7, with D possibly matching TRBD1 (5 bases). Trimming cost V 2 bases and J 7 bases, with 15 bases left between them. This CDR3 contains 13 residues. Germline V gives CDR1 SQVTM, CDR2 ANQGSEA. CDR3 loop: CSVEPTGLGEQYF. CDR3 DNA sequence: TGCAGCGTTGAACCCACAGGCCTGGGGGAGCAGTACTTC.

This chain links TRBV18 with TRBJ1-4; D unresolved. The V and J ends lost 6 bases and 4 bases respectively, with 9 bases between them. The germline V gene has CDR1 KGHSH and CDR2 LQKENI. This CDR3 comprises 13 residues. CDR3 region: CASSSELNEKLFF. The CDR3 region has the DNA TGTGCCAGCTCGTCCGAGCTTAATGAAAAACTGTTTTTT. The entire variable domain, with the rest obtained from reference TRBV18 and TRBJ1-4, is as follows: NAGVMQNPRHLVRRRGQEARLRCSPMKGHSHVYWYRQLPEEGLKFMVYLQKENIIDESGMPKERFSAEFPKEGPSILRIQQVVRGDSAAYFCASSSELNEKLFFGSGTQLSVL.

The sample holds many counts of this clone. This chain connects TRBV5-4 to TRBJ2-1; 8 nucleotides align to TRBD1. This CDR3 has 16 residues. Germline trimming cut 1 base from V and 8 bases from J; bases unmatched to any gene: 11. The germline V gene has CDR1 SGHNT and CDR2 YYREEE (reference sequence). The CDR3: CASSLPPGQGVDEQFF. The CDR3 DNA reads as TGTGCCAGCAGCTTGCCTCCCGGACAGGGCGTCGATGAGCAGTTCTTC.

The chain joins TRBV27 to TRBJ2-3, with TRBD2 matching over 9 bases. CDR1 and CDR2 (germline): MNHEY, SMNVEV (reference sequence). V lost 4 bases, J lost 0 bases, and 5 bases stayed unmatched. The CDR3 contains 16 residues. The CDR3 here is CASSSLAGVSTDTQYF. CDR3 coding DNA: TGTGCCAGCAGTTCCTTAGCGGGAGTAAGCACAGATACGCAGTATTTT.

The rearrangement uses TRBV28 and TRBJ2-1; D call uncertain. Germline values: CDR1 MDHEN, CDR2 SYDVKM. V was shortened by 2 bases and J by 0 bases, with 8 bases between the two germline ends. The CDR3 is 15 amino acids. CDR3 loop: CASSLHGSSYNEQFF. In nucleotides, the CDR3 is TGTGCCAGCAGTTTACACGGTAGCTCCTACAATGAGCAGTTCTTC.

This sequence joins TRBV5-4 and TRBJ2-7; 7 bases map to TRBD2. The germline V gene has CDR1 SGHNT and CDR2 YYREEE (reference sequence). The V and J ends lost 4 bases and 3 bases, in that order; junction bases with no gene match: 4. The CDR3 spans 13 residues. CDR3 residues: CASSRDYIYEQYF. The DNA for the CDR3 is TGTGCCAGCAGCCGGGACTACATCTACGAGCAGTACTTC.

The rearrangement links TRBV5-4 to TRBJ2-1, with D maybe TRBD1 (6 bases). V lost 2 bases and J lost 6, with 12 bases in between. Germline values: CDR1 SGHNT, CDR2 YYREEE (reference sequence). The CDR3 is made up of 14 amino acids. The CDR3 DNA reads TGTGCCAGCAGCTTAGACATGGACAGCAATGAGCAGTTCTTC. Protein product: CASSLDMDSNEQFF.

The V gene is TRBV6-4, the J gene TRBJ2-1; 8 nucleotides agree with TRBD2. This CDR3 is built from 15 residues. Germline CDR1 reads MRHNA; CDR2 reads SNTAGT. Trimming took 6 bases from V and 0 from J; bases not matched to a gene: 4. CDR3 bases: TGTGCCAGCAGGAGGAGCGGGAGCTCCTACAATGAGCAGTTCTTC. As protein: CASRRSGSSYNEQFF.

The V gene is TRBV10-3, the J gene TRBJ2-5; D may be TRBD1 (6 bases). The CDR3 extends over 12 amino acids. In germline, CDR1 is ENHRY, CDR2 SYGVKD. Trimming stripped 9 bases from V and 4 bases from J, with 12 bases between. In DNA, the CDR3 is TGTGCCATGGGGGCGCAGGGAGAGACCCAGTACTTC. This sequence encodes CAMGAQGETQYF.

This clone appeared once. The genes are TRBV11-3 and TRBJ2-5; D might be TRBD2 (6 bases). The CDR3 consists of 14 residues. Germline CDR1 and CDR2: SGHNT and YENEEA. V was cut by 5 bases and J by 5 bases, with 15 bases left in between. CDR3 DNA: TGTGCCAGCAGCCAAGCGGAGGAGGGTGAGACCCAGTACTTC. Translating it yields CASSQAEEGETQYF. Drawing the rest from reference TRBV11-3 and TRBJ2-5, the complete variable domain is EAGVVQSPRYKIIEKKQPVAFWCNPISGHNTLYWYLQNLGQGPELLIRYENEEAVDDSQLPKDRFSAERLKGVDSTLKIQPAELGDSAVYLCASSQAEEGETQYFGPGTRLLVL.

This rearrangement joins TRBV7-2 to TRBJ2-3, with unresolved D. CDR3 length: 13 amino acids. With 3 bases removed from V and 4 bases from J, the gap between germline ends came to 8 bases. Per germline, CDR1 SGHTA and CDR2 FQGNSA. The CDR3: CASSFGIADTQYF. Written as DNA, the CDR3 is TGTGCCAGCAGCTTCGGTATCGCAGATACGCAGTATTTT. Filled out from reference TRBV7-2 and TRBJ2-3, the complete variable domain reads GAGVSQSPSNKVTEKGKDVELRCDPISGHTALYWYRQSLGQGLEFLIYFQGNSAPDKSGLPSDRFSAERTGGSVSTLTIQRTQQEDSAVYLCASSFGIADTQYFGPGTRLTVL.

CDR3 loop: CASSQGGGSKTQYF. The CDR3, as DNA: TGTGCCAGCAGCCAAGGCGGCGGGTCCAAGACCCAGTACTTC. The rearrangement links TRBV14 to TRBJ2-5; TRBD2 is a possible D gene (5 bases). The CDR3 length is 14 residues. Between the trimmed V and J ends, which lost 1 base and 6 bases, there was a span of 12 bases. From germline, CDR1 is SGHDN and CDR2 FVKESK.

J is TRBJ1-4 and V is TRBV5-1; TRBD1 aligns across 7 bases. CDR3 size: 14 residues. V trimming: 4 bases; J trimming: 4 bases; junction bases outside the gene matches: 4. Germline V gene lookup returns CDR1 SGHRS and CDR2 YFSETQ. CDR3 sequence (DNA): TGCGCCAGCAGCCCGGGACAGCTTAATGAAAAACTGTTTTTT. It yields the protein CASSPGQLNEKLFF.

This rearrangement joins TRBV29-1 to TRBJ2-3; D is unclear. The germline V gene has CDR1 SQVTM and CDR2 ANQGSEA. The CDR3 contains 11 residues. The V and J ends lost 6 bases and 5 bases respectively, with 9 bases between them. CDR3 bases: TGCAGCGTCGAGCTTGGAGATACGCAGTATTTT. Translation gives CSVELGDTQYF.

The gene calls are TRBV18 and TRBJ2-7; TRBD1 matches at 11 bases. The junction had 3 bases not matched to a gene; V was cut back by 2 bases and J by 6 bases. Germline values: CDR1 KGHSH, CDR2 LQKENI. The CDR3 is 14 residues long. CDR3 sequence (DNA): TGTGCCAGCTCACCAGGACAGGGGGCCTTCGAGCAGTACTTC. Amino acids: CASSPGQGAFEQYF.

The chain uses TRBV18 and TRBJ2-7, with D maybe TRBD2 (5 bases). CDR3 size: 16 residues. The V gene's germline CDR1 is KGHSH and CDR2 LQKENI. The V and J ends lost 3 bases and 2 bases respectively, with 17 bases between them. The CDR3 loop is CASSPQAEGQTYEQYF. CDR3 bases: TGTGCCAGCTCACCCCAAGCCGAGGGTCAAACCTACGAGCAGTACTTC.

The chain combines TRBV10-3 with TRBJ1-2; 8 bases line up with TRBD1. This CDR3 region has 15 residues. J gave up 7 bases and V 4 bases, and 11 bases lay outside the gene matches. Germline V lookup: CDR1 ENHRY, CDR2 SYGVKD. The CDR3 spells CAISGSDRGDRGYTF. The CDR3 coding sequence is TGTGCCATCAGTGGGAGTGACAGGGGTGATCGTGGCTACACCTTC.

The gene calls are TRBV7-2 and TRBJ2-1; TRBD2 aligns across 8 bases. After removal of 3 bases from V and 5 bases from J, the junction contained 6 bases not matched to a gene. This CDR3 is built from 15 residues. The V gene's germline CDR1 is SGHTA and CDR2 FQGNSA. The CDR3 region has the DNA TGTGCCAGCAGCTTGGTCCGGGGGGGTAACAATGAGCAGTTCTTC. Amino acids: CASSLVRGGNNEQFF.

The genes are TRBV18 and TRBJ2-2; 8 bases line up with TRBD1. V shed 8 bases, J shed 2 bases, and the junction held 4 bases outside the gene matches. In germline, CDR1 is KGHSH, CDR2 LQKENI. The length of the CDR3 is 14 residues. CDR3 DNA sequence: TGTGCCAGCGTGGACAGGGTCAACACCGGGGAGCTGTTTTTT. This encodes CASVDRVNTGELFF.

CDR3 DNA sequence: TGTGCCATCAGTGACGGCGGCACTGAAGCTTTCTTT. Residues: CAISDGGTEAFF. The rearrangement links TRBV10-3 to TRBJ1-1, with D unresolved. The CDR3 consists of 12 residues. Germline assignment: CDR1 ENHRY and CDR2 SYGVKD. Trimming pared 3 bases from V and 4 bases from J, leaving 6 bases between.

In this sample, this clone turned up a few times. The V gene is TRBV7-2, the J gene TRBJ2-5; tentatively, D is TRBD2 (5 bases). The CDR3 extends over 16 amino acids. The V gene lost 6 bases and the J gene lost 7 bases, with 24 bases spanning the gap. In germline, CDR1 is SGHTA, CDR2 FQGNSA. The CDR3 region is CASREAASSSAGTQYF. The CDR3 DNA reads TGTGCCAGCAGAGAAGCCGCTAGCTCATCAGCCGGGACCCAGTACTTC.